The 14 T cell receptor beta chains presented below share a single source sample, sequenced in a study of cytomegalovirus exposure and HLA in healthy donors. The PCR had 60 Vbeta and 13 Jbeta primers. Using immunoSEQ multiplex PCR, the repertoire was profiled, and TCRdb retains in-frame clones only, with some absent. The sample lists fewer than 130,000 clones, more than 60% seen once, with around 5% in the top ten. Sequences were obtained from PBMCs. These receptors all stem from a female donor in good health and CMV-seropositive.

This chain uses TRBV5-6 with TRBJ1-2; perhaps TRBD1 as D (5 bases). With 2 bases removed from V and 7 bases from J, the gap between germline ends came to 6 bases. This CDR3 spans 11 amino acids. Looked up from germline, CDR1 is SGHDT and CDR2 is YYEEEE. The CDR3 bases are TGTGCCAGCAGCTTTGACAGTGGCTACACCTTC. Translated: CASSFDSGYTF.

This clone appeared a few times. This chain connects TRBV5-1 to TRBJ2-4, with D possibly TRBD1 on 5 matching bases. Trimming removed 1 base at V and 0 bases at J, with 11 bases between. CDR1 is SGHRS and CDR2 is YFSETQ in the germline V gene. The CDR3 runs 16 residues. This chain's CDR3 is CASSLRGIEAKNIQYF. The CDR3 region has the DNA TGCGCCAGCAGCTTGAGGGGCATAGAAGCCAAAAACATTCAGTACTTC.

The genes are TRBV29-1 and TRBJ2-3; 9 bases line up with TRBD1. Germline V gene sequence: CDR1 SQVTM, CDR2 ANQGSEA. Losses at the gene ends were 7 bases for V and 9 bases for J; bases not matched to a gene: 14. The CDR3 extends over 14 amino acids. The CDR3 loop is CSADIGQGKRTQYF. For the CDR3, the DNA is TGCAGCGCAGATATTGGACAGGGGAAGAGGACGCAGTATTTT.

The table lists this clone with a few counts. The V and J genes are TRBV10-1 and TRBJ1-1; weak D call: TRBD1 (5 bases). Trimming removed 6 bases from V and 3 bases from J, with 17 bases in between. Germline values: CDR1 WNHNN, CDR2 SYGVQD (reference sequence). The CDR3 has 15 amino acids. The CDR3 is CASSLGSRGDTEAFF. The DNA of the CDR3 is TGCGCCAGCAGCTTGGGAAGCCGGGGGGACACTGAAGCTTTCTTT.

The chain recombines TRBV10-3 with TRBJ1-5, with D hard to call. The CDR3 contains 18 residues. With 0 bases removed from V and 0 bases from J, the gap between germline ends came to 15 bases. The germline V gene encodes CDR1 ENHRY and CDR2 SYGVKD. The CDR3 DNA reads as TGTGCCATCAGTGAGTCGTTAGTAGCCGTCAATAGCAATCAGCCCCAGCATTTT. As protein: CAISESLVAVNSNQPQHF.

V and J are TRBV4-1 and TRBJ2-2; no definite D call. V lost 2 bases to trimming and J lost 7 bases, with 11 bases between them. The CDR3 totals 14 residues. Germline-derived CDR1 and CDR2 are MGHRA and YSYEKL. CDR3 nucleotide sequence: TGCGCCAGCAGCCAAAAGTTTCCCGGCGGGGAGCTGTTTTTT. Protein product: CASSQKFPGGELFF.

The sample holds one count of this clone. The V call is TRBV6-6, the J call TRBJ1-4, with D possibly TRBD1 on 6 matching bases. The V end was cut by 8 bases, the J end by 0 bases, with 13 bases between. The germline V gene encodes CDR1 MNHNY and CDR2 SVGAGI (reference sequence). The CDR3 length is 15 residues. Written as DNA, the CDR3 is TGTGCCAGCTGTACAGGGCCTGCAACTAATGAAAAACTGTTTTTT. Residues: CASCTGPATNEKLFF.

This chain connects TRBV29-1 to TRBJ1-1, with TRBD1 as a possible D gene (5 bases). CDR3 length equals 11 residues. The V gene's germline CDR1 is SQVTM and CDR2 ANQGSEA. V shed 5 bases and J shed 4 bases, with 8 bases lying between them. The CDR3 protein is CSVKTGTEAFF. The CDR3 coding sequence is TGCAGCGTTAAAACAGGCACTGAAGCTTTCTTT.

The genes are TRBV6-1 and TRBJ2-7, with D possibly matching TRBD1 (5 bases). The ends were cut back, 7 bases at V and 2 bases at J, with 15 bases in the middle. From germline, CDR1 is MNHNS and CDR2 SASEGT. CDR3 length: 14 residues. The CDR3 DNA reads TGTGCCAGCAAAGAAGTAGCAGGGCCCTACGAGCAGTACTTC. This translates into CASKEVAGPYEQYF.

In DNA form, the CDR3 reads TGTGCCAGTAGTACAACGACAGGGGCTATACACGAGCAGTACTTC. Amino acid sequence: CASSTTTGAIHEQYF. This chain uses TRBV19 with TRBJ2-7; 8 bases fit TRBD1. The CDR3 runs to 15 residues. V lost 4 bases and J lost 5; bases outside the gene matches: 10. Germline CDR1 and CDR2: LNHDA and SQIVND (reference sequence). The variable domain in full, with the rest retrieved from reference TRBV19 and TRBJ2-7, is DGGITQSPKYLFRKEGQNVTLSCEQNLNHDAMYWYRQDPGQGLRLIYYSQIVNDFQKGDIAEGYSVSREKKESFPLTVTSAQKNPTAFYLCASSTTTGAIHEQYFGPGTRLTVT.

V is TRBV4-1 and J is TRBJ2-7; 9 nucleotides line up with TRBD2. CDR1 and CDR2 from the germline V gene are MGHRA and YSYEKL. With V trimmed by 0 bases and J by 2 bases, 5 bases remained unmatched. The CDR3 contains 16 residues. The CDR3 reads CASSQEPASGTYEQYF. CDR3 DNA sequence: TGCGCCAGCAGCCAAGAACCGGCTAGCGGGACCTACGAGCAGTACTTC.

CDR3 DNA sequence: TGTGCCAGCAGATCACCTGCGGTCATTCAGTACTTC. Translating it yields CASRSPAVIQYF. The genes are TRBV2 and TRBJ2-4, with D hard to call. Germline V gene data show CDR1 as SNHLY and CDR2 as FYNNEI. V was pared by 6 bases and J by 9 bases, with 12 bases between. The CDR3 length is 12 residues.

The chain joins TRBV4-2 to TRBJ1-4; 8 bases align to TRBD1. This CDR3 contains 14 residues. Germline assignment: CDR1 LGHNA and CDR2 YNFKEQ. J lost 7 bases, V lost 5 bases, and 6 bases had no gene match. The CDR3 spells CASSTQGAGEKLFF. The CDR3 coding sequence is TGTGCCAGCAGCACGCAGGGGGCCGGTGAAAAACTGTTTTTT.

The chain links TRBV30 to TRBJ1-4, with TRBD1 as a possible D gene (6 bases). This CDR3 spans 15 amino acids. CDR1 and CDR2 from the germline V gene are GTSNPN and SVGIG (reference sequence). The V end was cut by 4 bases, the J end by 0 bases, with 12 bases between. CDR3 in DNA: TGTGCCTGGACCAACGGACAGACAACTAATGAAAAACTGTTTTTT. The encoded protein is CAWTNGQTTNEKLFF.